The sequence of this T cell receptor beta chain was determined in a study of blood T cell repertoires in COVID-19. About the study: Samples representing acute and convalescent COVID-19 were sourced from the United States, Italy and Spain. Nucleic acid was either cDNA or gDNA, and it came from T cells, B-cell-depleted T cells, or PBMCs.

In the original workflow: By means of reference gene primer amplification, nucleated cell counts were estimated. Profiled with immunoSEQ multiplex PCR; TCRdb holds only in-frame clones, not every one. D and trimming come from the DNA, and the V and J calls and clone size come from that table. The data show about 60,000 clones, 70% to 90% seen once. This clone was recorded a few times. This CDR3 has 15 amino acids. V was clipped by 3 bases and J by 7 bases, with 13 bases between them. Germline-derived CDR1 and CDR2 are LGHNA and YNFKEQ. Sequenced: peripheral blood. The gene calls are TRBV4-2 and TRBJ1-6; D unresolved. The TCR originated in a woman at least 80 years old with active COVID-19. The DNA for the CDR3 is TGTGCCAGCAGCCAGGAGAGGGCAGAGAATTCACCCCTCCACTTT. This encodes CASSQERAENSPLHF.